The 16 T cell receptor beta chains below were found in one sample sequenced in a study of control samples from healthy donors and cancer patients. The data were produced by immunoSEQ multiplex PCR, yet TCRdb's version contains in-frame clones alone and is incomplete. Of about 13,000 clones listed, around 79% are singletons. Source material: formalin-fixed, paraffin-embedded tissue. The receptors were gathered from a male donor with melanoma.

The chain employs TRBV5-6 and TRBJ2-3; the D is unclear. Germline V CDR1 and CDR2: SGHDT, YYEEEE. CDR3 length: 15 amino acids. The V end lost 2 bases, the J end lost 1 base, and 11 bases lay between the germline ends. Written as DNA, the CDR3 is TGTGCCAGCAGCTTTGTGAATCTCGGCACAGATACGCAGTATTTT. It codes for CASSFVNLGTDTQYF.

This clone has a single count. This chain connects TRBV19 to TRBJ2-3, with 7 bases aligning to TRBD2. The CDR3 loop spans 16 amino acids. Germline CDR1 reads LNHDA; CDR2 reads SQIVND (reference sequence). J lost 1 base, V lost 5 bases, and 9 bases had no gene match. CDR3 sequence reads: CASSSGLEFGTDTQYF. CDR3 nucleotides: TGTGCCAGTAGTTCCGGACTAGAGTTTGGCACAGATACGCAGTATTTT.

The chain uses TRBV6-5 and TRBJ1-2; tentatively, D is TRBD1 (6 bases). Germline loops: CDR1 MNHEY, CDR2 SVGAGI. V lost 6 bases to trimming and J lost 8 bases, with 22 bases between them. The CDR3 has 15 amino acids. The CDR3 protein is CASSPQGRISWGYTF. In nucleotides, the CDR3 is TGTGCCAGCAGCCCACAGGGACGGATTTCTTGGGGCTACACCTTC.

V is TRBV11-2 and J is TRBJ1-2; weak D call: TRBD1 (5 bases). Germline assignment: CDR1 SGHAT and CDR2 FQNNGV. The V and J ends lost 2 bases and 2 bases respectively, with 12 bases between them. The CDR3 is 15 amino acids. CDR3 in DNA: TGTGCCAGCAGCTTAAGCCCCCGGGGCAACTATGGCTACACCTTC. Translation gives CASSLSPRGNYGYTF.

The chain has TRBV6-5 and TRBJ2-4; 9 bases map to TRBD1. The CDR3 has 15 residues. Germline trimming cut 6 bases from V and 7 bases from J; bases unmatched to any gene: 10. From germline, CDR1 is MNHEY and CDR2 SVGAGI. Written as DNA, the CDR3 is TGTGCCAGCAGCCTAGACAGGGGGGGGTTGAACATTCAGTACTTC. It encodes CASSLDRGGLNIQYF.

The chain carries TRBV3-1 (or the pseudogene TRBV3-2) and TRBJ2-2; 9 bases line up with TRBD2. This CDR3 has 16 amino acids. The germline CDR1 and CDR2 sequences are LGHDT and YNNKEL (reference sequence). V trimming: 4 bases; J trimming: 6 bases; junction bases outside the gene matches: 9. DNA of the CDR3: TGTGCCAGCAGCCGCCCGCTGAGCGGGGGGCCCGGGGAGCTGTTTTTT. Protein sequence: CASSRPLSGGPGELFF.

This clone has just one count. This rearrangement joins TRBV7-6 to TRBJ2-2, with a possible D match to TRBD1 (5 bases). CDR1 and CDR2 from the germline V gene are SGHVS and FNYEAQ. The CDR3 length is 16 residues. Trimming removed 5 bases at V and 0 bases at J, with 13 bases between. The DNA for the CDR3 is TGTGCCAGCAGCCCCCTCGCAGGGACGAACACCGGGGAGCTGTTTTTT. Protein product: CASSPLAGTNTGELFF.

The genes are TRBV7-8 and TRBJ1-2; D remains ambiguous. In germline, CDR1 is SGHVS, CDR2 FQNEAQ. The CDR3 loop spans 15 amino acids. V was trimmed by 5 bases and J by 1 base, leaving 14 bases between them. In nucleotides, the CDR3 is TGTGCCAGCAGCCCCCATCGCAACGTTAACTATGGCTACACCTTC. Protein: CASSPHRNVNYGYTF.

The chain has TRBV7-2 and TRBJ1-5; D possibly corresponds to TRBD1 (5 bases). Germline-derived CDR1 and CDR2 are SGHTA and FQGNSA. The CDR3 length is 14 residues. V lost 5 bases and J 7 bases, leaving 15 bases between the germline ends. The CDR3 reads CASSPRGGTQPQHF. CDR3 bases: TGTGCCAGCAGCCCGAGGGGAGGGACCCAGCCCCAGCATTTT.

This chain's CDR3 is CASSPPGQGTYQPQHF. The CDR3 DNA is TGTGCCAGCAGCCCCCCCGGGCAGGGAACTTATCAGCCCCAGCATTTT. This chain links TRBV2 with TRBJ1-5; tentatively, D is TRBD1 (5 bases). This CDR3 has 16 amino acids. Germline V gives CDR1 SNHLY, CDR2 FYNNEI. Trimming stripped 6 bases from V and 5 bases from J, with 20 bases between.

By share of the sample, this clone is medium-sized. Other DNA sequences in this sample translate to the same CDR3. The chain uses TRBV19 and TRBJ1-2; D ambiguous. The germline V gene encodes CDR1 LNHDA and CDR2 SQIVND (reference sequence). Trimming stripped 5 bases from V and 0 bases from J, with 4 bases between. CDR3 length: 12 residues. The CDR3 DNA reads TGTGCCAGTAGTGGCTCTAACTATGGCTACACCTTC. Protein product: CASSGSNYGYTF.

This CDR3 is CASSSGTYEQFF. CDR3 in DNA: TGTGCCAGCAGTTCCGGGACATATGAGCAGTTCTTC. The rearrangement joins TRBV7-2 to TRBJ2-1; a weak D match, TRBD1 (6 bases). V was pared by 6 bases and J by 8 bases, with 11 bases between. Germline CDR1 is SGHTA and CDR2 is FQGNSA. This CDR3 region has 12 residues.

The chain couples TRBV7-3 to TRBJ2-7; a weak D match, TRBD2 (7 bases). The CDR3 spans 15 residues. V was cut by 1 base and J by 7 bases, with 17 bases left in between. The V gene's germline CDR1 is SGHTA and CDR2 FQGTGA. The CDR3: CASSLRSPGEGEQYF. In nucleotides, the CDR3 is TGTGCCAGCAGCTTAAGGTCTCCAGGGGAGGGGGAGCAGTACTTC.

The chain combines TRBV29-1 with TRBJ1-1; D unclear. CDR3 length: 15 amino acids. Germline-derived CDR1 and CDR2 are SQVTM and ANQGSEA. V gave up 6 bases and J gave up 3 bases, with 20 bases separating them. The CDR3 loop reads CSVWTYSTLDTEAFF. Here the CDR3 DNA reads TGCAGCGTCTGGACGTATAGTACCCTGGACACTGAAGCTTTCTTT.

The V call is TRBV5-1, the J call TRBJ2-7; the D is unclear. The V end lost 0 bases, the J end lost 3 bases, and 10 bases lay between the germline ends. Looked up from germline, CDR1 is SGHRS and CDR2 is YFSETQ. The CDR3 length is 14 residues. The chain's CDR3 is CASSLAGVVYEQYF. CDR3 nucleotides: TGCGCCAGCAGCTTGGCCGGCGTAGTCTACGAGCAGTACTTC.

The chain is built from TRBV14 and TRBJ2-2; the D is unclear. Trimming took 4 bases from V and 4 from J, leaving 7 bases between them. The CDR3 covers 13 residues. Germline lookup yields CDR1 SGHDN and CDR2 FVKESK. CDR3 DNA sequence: TGTGCCAGCAGCCCCCACGTCACCGGGGAGCTGTTTTTT. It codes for CASSPHVTGELFF. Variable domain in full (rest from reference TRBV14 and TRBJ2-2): EAGVTQFPSHSVIEKGQTVTLRCDPISGHDNLYWYRRVMGKEIKFLLHFVKESKQDESGMPNNRFLAERTGGTYSTLKVQPAELEDSGVYFCASSPHVTGELFFGEGSRLTVL.